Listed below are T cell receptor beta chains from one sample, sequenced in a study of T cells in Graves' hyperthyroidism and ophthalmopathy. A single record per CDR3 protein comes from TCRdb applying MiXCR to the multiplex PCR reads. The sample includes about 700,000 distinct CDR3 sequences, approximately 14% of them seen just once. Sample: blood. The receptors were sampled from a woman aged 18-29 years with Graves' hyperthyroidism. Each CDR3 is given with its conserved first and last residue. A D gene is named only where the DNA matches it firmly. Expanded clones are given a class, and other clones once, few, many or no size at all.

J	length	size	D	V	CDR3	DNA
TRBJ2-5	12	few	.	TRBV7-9	CASSSPGPTQYF	TGTGCCAGCAGCTCGCCGGGCCCGACCCAGTACTTC
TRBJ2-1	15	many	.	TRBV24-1	CATSDRTRGYSEQFF	TGTGCCACCAGTGATAGGACCCGGGGGTATAGTGAGCAGTTCTTC
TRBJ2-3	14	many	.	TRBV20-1	CSAAPWGSTDTQYF	TGCAGTGCCGCACCTTGGGGGAGCACAGATACGCAGTATTTT
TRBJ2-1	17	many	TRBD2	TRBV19	CASSIALAGAPYNEQFF	TGTGCCAGTAGTATCGCCCTAGCGGGAGCCCCCTACAATGAGCAGTTCTTC
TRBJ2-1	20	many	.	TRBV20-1	CSARGQPGRGGILTYNEQFF	TGCAGTGCTAGAGGCCAACCGGGACGTGGGGGAATCCTTACCTACAATGAGCAGTTCTTC
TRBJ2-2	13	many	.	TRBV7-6	CASSPSYHGELFF	TGTGCCAGCAGCCCTAGTTATCACGGGGAGCTGTTTTTT
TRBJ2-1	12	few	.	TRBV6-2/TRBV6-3	CASSHSWDEQFF	TGTGCCAGCAGTCACTCCTGGGATGAGCAGTTCTTC
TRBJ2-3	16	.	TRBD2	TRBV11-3	CASSPLAGGITDAQYF	TGTGCCAGCAGTCCACTAGCGGGAGGGATCACAGATGCGCAGTATTTT
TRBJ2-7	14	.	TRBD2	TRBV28	CASSLLAESYEQYF	TGTGCCAGCAGTTTGCTAGCGGAGTCCTACGAGCAGTACTTC
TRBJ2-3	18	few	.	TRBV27	CASSSRLLSGPSTDTQYF	TGTGCCAGCAGTTCCCGCCTTCTGAGCGGGCCGAGCACAGATACGCAGTATTTT
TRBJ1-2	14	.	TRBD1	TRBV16	CASSPKGAPEGYTF	TGTGCCAGCAGCCCTAAGGGGGCGCCAGAGGGCTACACCTTC
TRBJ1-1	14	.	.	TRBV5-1	CASSQVDRRSEALF	TGCGCCAGCAGCCAAGTCGACAGGAGGTCGGAAGCTCTCTTT
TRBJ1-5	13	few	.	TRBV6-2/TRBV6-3	CASSYQSGMGQHF	TGTGCCAGCAGTTACCAATCAGGGATGGGCCAGCATTTT
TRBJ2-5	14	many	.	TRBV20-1	CSAPLDGNQETQYF	TGCAGTGCCCCATTAGACGGGAACCAAGAGACCCAGTACTTC
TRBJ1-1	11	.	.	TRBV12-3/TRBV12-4	CASRGFAEAFF	TGTGCCAGCAGGGGATTTGCTGAAGCTTTCTTT
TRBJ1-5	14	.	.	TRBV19	CASLTTGGRGPQHF	TGTGCCAGTCTGACAACGGGGGGCCGCGGGCCCCAGCATTTT
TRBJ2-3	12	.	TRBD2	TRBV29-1	CSVGPSGATQYF	TGCAGCGTTGGACCTAGCGGGGCCACGCAGTATTTT
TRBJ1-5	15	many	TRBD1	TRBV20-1	CSVMIDRASNQPQHF	TGCAGTGTCATGATTGACAGGGCTAGTAATCAGCCCCAGCATTTT
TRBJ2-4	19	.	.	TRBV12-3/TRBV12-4	CASSIYTTEPLVAKNIQYF	TGTGCCAGCAGTATATACACGACAGAACCCTTGGTAGCCAAAAACATTCAGTACTTC
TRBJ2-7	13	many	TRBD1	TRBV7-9	CASSGRTGPEQYF	TGTGCCAGCAGCGGCAGGACAGGGCCCGAGCAGTACTTC
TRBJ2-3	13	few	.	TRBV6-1	CASSSDRFTTQYF	TGTGCCAGCAGTTCGGACCGTTTTACAACGCAGTATTTT
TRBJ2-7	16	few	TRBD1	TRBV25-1	CASSGAGQGISYEQYF	TGTGCCAGCAGTGGGGCGGGACAGGGAATTTCCTACGAGCAGTACTTC
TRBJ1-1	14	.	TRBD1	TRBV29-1	CSVEDITGGTEAFF	TGCAGCGTTGAAGATATCACAGGGGGCACTGAAGCTTTCTTT
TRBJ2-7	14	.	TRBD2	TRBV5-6	CASSSPGLGIEQYF	TGTGCCAGCAGCTCACCGGGACTAGGAATTGAGCAGTACTTC
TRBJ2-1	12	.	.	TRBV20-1	CSAHRDLNEQFF	TGCAGTGCCCACCGGGACCTTAATGAGCAGTTCTTC
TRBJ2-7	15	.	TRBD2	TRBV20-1	CSARDWDGGAYEQYF	TGCAGTGCTAGAGATTGGGACGGGGGGGCCTACGAGCAGTACTTC
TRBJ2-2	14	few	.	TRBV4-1	CASSQVTNTGELFF	TGCGCCAGCAGCCAAGTTACGAACACCGGGGAGCTGTTTTTT
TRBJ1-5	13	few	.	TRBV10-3	CAIRGEGNQPQHF	TGTGCCATCAGGGGGGAAGGCAATCAGCCCCAGCATTTT
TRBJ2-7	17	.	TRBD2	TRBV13	CASSLWLAGDRSYEQYF	TGTGCCAGCAGCTTATGGTTAGCGGGAGACCGCTCCTACGAGCAGTACTTC